A single sample is the source of the 11 T cell receptor beta chains below, sequenced in a study of cytomegalovirus exposure and HLA in healthy donors. PCR amplification relied on 60 Vbeta primers (plus 13 Jbeta primers). This table comes from immunoSEQ multiplex PCR, and its TCRdb copy is limited to in-frame clones, with some not included. The sample contains roughly 190,000 clones, approximately 80% of which appear only once. The sequencing sample was made of PBMCs. Receptors originate from a woman between 45 and 65 years old in good health and CMV-seropositive.

The chain couples TRBV29-1 to TRBJ2-5, with TRBD2 as a possible D gene (5 bases). V lost 5 bases to trimming and J lost 5 bases, with 15 bases between them. The CDR3 spans 13 residues. Germline values: CDR1 SQVTM, CDR2 ANQGSEA. CDR3 in amino acids: CSVRGNPGETQYF. The CDR3 DNA follows: TGCAGCGTTCGAGGGAATCCGGGGGAGACCCAGTACTTC.

In the case of this clone: This same CDR3 is encoded by further DNA sequences in the sample. The chain has TRBV13 and TRBJ2-2; 10 bases agree with TRBD1. The junction had 6 bases not matched to a gene; V was cut back by 2 bases and J by 3 bases. From germline, CDR1 is PRHDT and CDR2 FYEKMQ (reference sequence). The CDR3 is 17 residues long. CDR3 bases: TGTGCCAGCAGCTTAATGCCCGGGACAGGGGACACCGGGGAGCTGTTTTTT. Translating gives CASSLMPGTGDTGELFF.

The gene calls are TRBV7-2 and TRBJ2-5, with TRBD1 as a possible D gene (6 bases). The CDR3 consists of 16 residues. Germline V lookup: CDR1 SGHTA, CDR2 FQGNSA. Trimming took off 1 base at V and 2 bases at J, with 14 bases between the two ends. CDR3 amino acids: CASSLGGLSTQETQYF. The CDR3, as DNA: TGTGCCAGCAGCTTAGGGGGGCTTTCGACTCAAGAGACCCAGTACTTC.

This rearrangement joins TRBV7-6 to TRBJ1-5; 9 bases are shared with TRBD1. The trim removed 3 bases at V and 9 bases at J, leaving 24 bases unmatched. CDR1 is SGHVS and CDR2 is FNYEAQ in the germline V gene. This CDR3 spans 20 amino acids. CDR3 region: CASSLVLRPPGQGKGRPQHF. In DNA form, the CDR3 reads TGTGCCAGCAGCTTGGTTCTCAGACCCCCGGGACAGGGAAAGGGGCGGCCCCAGCATTTT.

The V gene is TRBV5-4, the J gene TRBJ2-1; 7 bases map to TRBD1. Germline CDR1 SGHNT, CDR2 YYREEE (reference sequence). The ends lost 4 bases at V and 0 bases at J; junction bases unmatched: 4. The length of the CDR3 is 15 residues. This CDR3 is CASSPGQSSYNEQFF. The CDR3 DNA reads as TGTGCCAGCAGCCCGGGACAGTCCTCCTACAATGAGCAGTTCTTC.

The CDR3 DNA reads as TGTGCCAGCAGCTCCTCAGAGGCCTCCTACGAGCAGTACTTC. This gives the protein CASSSSEASYEQYF. V is TRBV7-2 and J is TRBJ2-7; unclear D gene. The CDR3 consists of 14 residues. V dropped 4 bases and J dropped 0 bases, with 10 bases sitting between them. Germline lookup yields CDR1 SGHTA and CDR2 FQGNSA.

The CDR3 DNA reads as TGCGCCAGCAGCATTGGACAGGCTTCGAATTCACCCCTCCACTTT. It encodes CASSIGQASNSPLHF. The genes are TRBV5-1 and TRBJ1-6; TRBD1 agrees at 7 bases. This CDR3 has 15 residues. Per germline, CDR1 SGHRS and CDR2 YFSETQ. V lost 4 bases and J lost 7; bases outside the gene matches: 8.

This clone appeared a single time. The chain links TRBV7-3 to TRBJ2-2; 10 nucleotides align to TRBD2. There are 16 residues in the CDR3. V lost 6 bases, J lost 1 base, and 5 bases stayed unmatched. CDR1 and CDR2 from the germline V gene are SGHTA and FQGTGA. The CDR3 protein is CASRSRLAGNTGELFF. The CDR3 region has the DNA TGTGCCAGCAGATCGAGACTAGCGGGGAACACCGGGGAGCTGTTTTTT.

The chain combines TRBV5-1 with TRBJ2-2; TRBD2 agrees at 11 bases. From germline, CDR1 is SGHRS and CDR2 YFSETQ. There are 17 residues in the CDR3. With V trimmed by 0 bases and J by 5 bases, 6 bases remained unmatched. This CDR3 is CASSLAGPSGGTGELFF. CDR3 DNA sequence: TGCGCCAGCAGCTTGGCTGGGCCTAGCGGGGGGACCGGGGAGCTGTTTTTT.

The gene calls are TRBV7-8 and TRBJ1-6; 7 nucleotides align to TRBD1. The CDR3 has 16 residues. Germline values: CDR1 SGHVS, CDR2 FQNEAQ. V lost 0 bases to trimming and J lost 8 bases; unmatched junction nucleotides: 7. The CDR3 loop reads CASSLAPGGVDSPLHF. The CDR3 DNA reads as TGTGCCAGCAGCTTAGCGCCAGGGGGTGTGGATTCACCCCTCCACTTT.

The J gene is TRBJ1-3, the V gene TRBV27; D not certain. Between the trimmed V and J ends, which lost 6 bases and 8 bases, there was a span of 14 bases. The CDR3 extends over 13 amino acids. Germline CDR1 is MNHEY and CDR2 is SMNVEV (reference sequence). In DNA, the CDR3 is TGTGCCAGCAGCCGGGGTCCCTGGGACACCATATATTTT. Encoded protein: CASSRGPWDTIYF.